The text below deals with one T cell receptor (beta chain). Its antigen remains unknown. The data are from a study of OX40 agonist ivuxolimab in advanced cancers. The ends lost 0 bases at V and 4 bases at J; junction bases unmatched: 5. The CDR3 contains 17 residues. Germline V gene data show CDR1 as MNHEY and CDR2 as SMNVEV (reference sequence). The study, taken as a whole, reports: Circulating CD4+ and CD8+ T cells showed clonal expansion by week 6 at 0.1 to 3.0 mg/kg.

The method was immunoSEQ multiplex PCR; TCRdb's version includes in-frame clones alone and lacks a portion of them. Among 50,000 to 85,000 clones, less than 85% were seen once, and the ten largest hold about 4.1%. J is TRBJ2-5 and V is TRBV27; 13 bases align to TRBD2. Sequenced material: CD4+ or CD8+ T cells sorted from blood, taken in a trial of the OX40 agonist ivuxolimab. This sequence originates from an adult with an advanced solid tumor such as melanoma, head and neck, liver or kidney cancer. CDR3 DNA: TGTGCCAGCAGTTTATCGCTACTAGCGGGAGGGGGAGAGACCCAGTACTTC. Its translation: CASSLSLLAGGGETQYF.